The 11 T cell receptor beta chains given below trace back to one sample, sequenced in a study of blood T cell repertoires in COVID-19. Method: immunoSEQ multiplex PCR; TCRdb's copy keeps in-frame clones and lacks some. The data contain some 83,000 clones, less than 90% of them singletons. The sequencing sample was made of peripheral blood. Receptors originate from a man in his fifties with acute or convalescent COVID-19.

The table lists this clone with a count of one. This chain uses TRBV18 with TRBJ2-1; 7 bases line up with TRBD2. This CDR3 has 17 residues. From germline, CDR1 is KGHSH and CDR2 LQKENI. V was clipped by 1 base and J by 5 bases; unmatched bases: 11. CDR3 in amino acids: CASSPLEGRAANNEQFF. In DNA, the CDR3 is TGTGCCAGCTCACCACTTGAGGGGAGGGCCGCGAACAATGAGCAGTTCTTC.

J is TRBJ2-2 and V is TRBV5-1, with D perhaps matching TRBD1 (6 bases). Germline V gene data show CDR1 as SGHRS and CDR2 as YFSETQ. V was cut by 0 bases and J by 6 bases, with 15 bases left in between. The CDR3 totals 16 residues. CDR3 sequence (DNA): TGCGCCAGCAGCTTGGTAAGGGGGAGTGAAGCCGGGGAGCTGTTTTTT. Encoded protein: CASSLVRGSEAGELFF.

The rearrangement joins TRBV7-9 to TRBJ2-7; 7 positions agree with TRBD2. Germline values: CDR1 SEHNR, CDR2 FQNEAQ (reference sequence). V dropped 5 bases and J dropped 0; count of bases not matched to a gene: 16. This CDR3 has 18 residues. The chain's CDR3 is CASSPGWSAGRSSYEQYF. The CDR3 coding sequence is TGTGCCAGCAGCCCCGGTTGGTCAGCGGGGAGAAGCTCCTACGAGCAGTACTTC.

DNA for the CDR3: TGTGCCAGCAGCTGGGAAGCGGGTCCTTACAATGAGCAGTTCTTC. Translation: CASSWEAGPYNEQFF. V gene TRBV7-3 combines with J gene TRBJ2-1; D is perhaps TRBD2 (6 bases). Trimming shortened V by 4 bases and J by 4 bases, and 14 bases separated the two germline ends. The length of the CDR3 is 15 residues. Germline V CDR1 and CDR2: SGHTA, FQGTGA.

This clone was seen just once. The chain's CDR3 is CAWSTKDSPNEKLFF. The CDR3, as DNA: TGTGCCTGGAGTACTAAGGACAGTCCCAATGAAAAACTGTTTTTT. This sequence joins TRBV30 and TRBJ1-4, with D possibly being TRBD1 (6 bases). CDR1 and CDR2 from the germline V gene are GTSNPN and SVGIG (reference sequence). The ends were cut back, 2 bases at V and 5 bases at J, with 15 bases in the middle. The CDR3 covers 15 residues.

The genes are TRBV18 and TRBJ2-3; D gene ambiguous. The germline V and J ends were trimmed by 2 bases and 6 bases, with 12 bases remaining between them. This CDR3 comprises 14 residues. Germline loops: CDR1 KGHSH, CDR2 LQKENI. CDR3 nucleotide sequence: TGTGCCAGCTCACCATCGACGCGGATGGATACGCAGTATTTT. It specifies CASSPSTRMDTQYF. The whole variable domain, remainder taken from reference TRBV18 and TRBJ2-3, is NAGVMQNPRHLVRRRGQEARLRCSPMKGHSHVYWYRQLPEEGLKFMVYLQKENIIDESGMPKERFSAEFPKEGPSILRIQQVVRGDSAAYFCASSPSTRMDTQYFGPGTRLTVL.

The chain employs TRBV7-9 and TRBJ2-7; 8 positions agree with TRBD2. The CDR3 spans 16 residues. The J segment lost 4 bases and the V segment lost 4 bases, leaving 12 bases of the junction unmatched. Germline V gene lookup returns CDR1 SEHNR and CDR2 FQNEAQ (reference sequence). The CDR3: CASSSTSGRIRYEQYF. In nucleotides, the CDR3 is TGTGCCAGCAGCTCAACTAGCGGAAGGATAAGGTACGAGCAGTACTTC.

The CDR3 spells CATSDPSPGTSGDNEQFF. CDR3 in DNA: TGTGCCACCAGTGACCCCTCCCCCGGGACTAGCGGTGACAATGAGCAGTTCTTC. J is TRBJ2-1 and V is TRBV24-1; 11 bases fit TRBD2. Looked up from germline, CDR1 is KGHDR and CDR2 is SFDVKD. The CDR3 runs to 18 residues. The trim removed 4 bases at V and 5 bases at J, leaving 12 bases unmatched.

For the CDR3, the DNA is TGTGCCAGCGGGCTAGCGGGGGAGTACGAGCAGTACTTC. As protein: CASGLAGEYEQYF. The chain couples TRBV2 to TRBJ2-7; TRBD2 agrees at 10 bases. V shed 8 bases, J shed 4 bases, and the junction held 5 bases outside the gene matches. The CDR3 is 13 residues long. Germline loops: CDR1 SNHLY, CDR2 FYNNEI.

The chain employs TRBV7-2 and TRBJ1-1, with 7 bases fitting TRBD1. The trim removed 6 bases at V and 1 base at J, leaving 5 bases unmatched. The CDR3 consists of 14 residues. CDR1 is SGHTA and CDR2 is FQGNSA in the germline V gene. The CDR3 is CASRLTGTNTEAFF. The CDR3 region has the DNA TGTGCCAGCAGACTGACAGGGACGAACACTGAAGCTTTCTTT.

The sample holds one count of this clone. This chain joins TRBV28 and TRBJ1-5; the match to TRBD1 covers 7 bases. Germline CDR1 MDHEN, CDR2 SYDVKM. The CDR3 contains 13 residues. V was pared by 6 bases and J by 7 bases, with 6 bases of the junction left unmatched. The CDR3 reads CASREGAGQPQHF. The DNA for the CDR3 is TGTGCCAGCAGGGAGGGGGCAGGGCAGCCCCAGCATTTT.